Listed below are T cell receptor beta chains from one sample, sequenced in a study of T cell clonotyping in hematopoietic cell transplantation. The repertoire was sequenced with immunoSEQ multiplex PCR; TCRdb's copy has only in-frame clones and lacks some. The sample consists of about 15,000 clones, 70% to 90% of them appearing once. The material was PBMCs, obtained 100 days after allogeneic stem cell transplant. These receptors were obtained from a male patient between 60 and 69 years old who had an allogeneic stem cell transplant from a related donor, so the T cells may come from the graft donor. Some clones in this sample may be carry-over from other donors' samples. Each CDR3 is given with its conserved first and last residue. The D gene is left open where the match is weak. Size is omitted from some rows. Given values are once, few, many or a class for expanded clones.

>TRBV5-1|16|-|TRBJ1-6|-
TGCGCCAGCAGCTTGACGTCAGGGGCTTATAATTCACCCCTCCACTTT
CASSLTSGAYNSPLHF
>TRBV4-3|16|-|TRBJ1-4|once
TGCGCCAGCAGCCAAGATGGGTACAGGGTGAGTGAAAAACTGTTTTTT
CASSQDGYRVSEKLFF
>TRBV7-2|14|TRBD1|TRBJ1-1|-
TGTGCCAGCAGGGCACCGGGACAGTCGAATGAAGCTTTCTTT
CASRAPGQSNEAFF
>TRBV25-1|15|-|TRBJ1-2|once
TGTGCCAGCAGTGAAGGAGCAGGGCCTAACTATGGCTACACCTTC
CASSEGAGPNYGYTF
>TRBV11-1|13|-|TRBJ1-1|-
TGTGCCAGCAGCTTAGTCCCCAACACTGAAGCTTTCTTT
CASSLVPNTEAFF
>TRBV5-1|14|-|TRBJ2-7|-
TGCGCCAGCAGTCTCGTTCAGGGAGCCTACGAGCAGTACTTC
CASSLVQGAYEQYF
>TRBV5-5|14|-|TRBJ1-3|-
TGTGCCAGCAGCTTGGGGACGGCTGGAAACACCATATATTTT
CASSLGTAGNTIYF
>TRBV9|16|TRBD1|TRBJ2-1|-
TGTGCCAGCAGCGTAGCTGTCCAGGGGGTCGATAATGAGCAGTTCTTC
CASSVAVQGVDNEQFF
>TRBV28|13|-|TRBJ2-7|-
TGTGCCAGCCTGAATGGGGATACCTACGAGCAGTACTTC
CASLNGDTYEQYF
>TRBV5-1|13|-|TRBJ2-7|once
TGCGCCAGCAGCCCCGAGGGATATTACGAGCAGTACTTC
CASSPEGYYEQYF
>TRBV27|12|-|TRBJ1-5|-
TGTGCCAGCAGTTTATTGGGGCAGCCCCAGCATTTT
CASSLLGQPQHF
>TRBV27|14|-|TRBJ1-6|once
TGTGCCAGCAGTACCCGCAGTAATCATTCACCCCTCCACTTT
CASSTRSNHSPLHF
>TRBV15|15|-|TRBJ1-5|-
TGTGCCACCAGTCCGTTGGGCCCACCCAATCAGCCCCAGCATTTT
CATSPLGPPNQPQHF
>TRBV19|13|TRBD2|TRBJ2-7|-
TGTGCCAGTAGTCCTGGCGGGAGTTTATTTTTACAGTTC
CASSPGGSLFLQF
>TRBV5-4|14|TRBD1|TRBJ1-3|-
TGTGCCAGCAGCTCCGGGACAGAGAGAAACACCATATATTTT
CASSSGTERNTIYF
>TRBV21-1|16|-|TRBJ1-1|-
TGTGCCAGCAGCAATACAAGTCCCGGCTGGGGCACTGAAGCTTTCTTT
CASSNTSPGWGTEAFF
>TRBV15|14|-|TRBJ1-1|-
TGTGCCACCAGCAGAGATTTGGCGGACACTGAAGCTTTCTTT
CATSRDLADTEAFF
>TRBV10-3|14|TRBD1|TRBJ2-7|-
TGTGCCATCAGTAGGACAGGGGGCGATTACGAGCAGTACTTC
CAISRTGGDYEQYF
>TRBV4-1|13|-|TRBJ2-5|-
TGCGCCAGCGCCAAACTCCCGCGAGAGACCCAGTACTTC
CASAKLPRETQYF
>TRBV19|15|TRBD1|TRBJ1-5|-
TGTGCCAGTAGTATTTCGACAGGGGTTAGTCAGCCCCAGCATTTT
CASSISTGVSQPQHF
>TRBV7-3|15|TRBD2|TRBJ2-1|-
TGTGCCAGCAGCTCGAGCGGGGGGGGATACAATGAGCAGTTCTTC
CASSSSGGGYNEQFF
>TRBV7-2|15|TRBD1|TRBJ1-5|few
TGTGCCAGCAGCTTTAAGGCGGACAGGGAGGTTCCCCAGCATTTT
CASSFKADREVPQHF
>TRBV5-1|15|TRBD2|TRBJ2-2|-
TGCGCCAGCAGCTTTGCTAGCGGGGGGGCCGGGGAGCTGTTTTTT
CASSFASGGAGELFF
>TRBV6-5|12|-|TRBJ2-2|few
TGTGCCAGCACACAGGGTGCCGGGGAGCTGTTTTTT
CASTQGAGELFF
>TRBV27|15|-|TRBJ1-2|-
TGTGCCAGCAGTTTACCCCCGGTTGATAACTATGGCTACACCTTC
CASSLPPVDNYGYTF
>TRBV5-4|14|-|TRBJ2-7|-
TGTGCCAGCAGCGCCGGCACAGTCTCCTACGAGCAGTACTTC
CASSAGTVSYEQYF
>TRBV30|14|TRBD1|TRBJ1-2|-
TGTGCCTGGAGGAGTTGGGACAGAGAGCGAGGCTACACCTTC
CAWRSWDRERGYTF
>TRBV28|15|TRBD1|TRBJ2-3|-
TGTGCCAGCAGTTCTGAGGACAGGGCCGCAGATACGCAGTATTTT
CASSSEDRAADTQYF
>TRBV28|17|TRBD1|TRBJ2-7|once
TGTGCCAGCAGTTTACATACCGGGACAGGGGGATCCTACGAGCAGTACTTC
CASSLHTGTGGSYEQYF
>TRBV13|12|-|TRBJ1-5|-
TGTGCCAGCAGCCCAGGAGGGGCGCCCCAGCATTTT
CASSPGGAPQHF
>TRBV5-4|14|-|TRBJ2-5|-
TGTGCCAGCAGCCCCTGGACTGAGCAAGAGACCCAGTACTTC
CASSPWTEQETQYF
>TRBV7-8|14|-|TRBJ1-1|-
TGTGCCAGCAGCTTATGGGACCCCAATCCTGAAGCTTTCTTT
CASSLWDPNPEAFF
>TRBV7-9|14|-|TRBJ2-7|-
TGTGCCAGCAGCTTAGCCGGGGACGGGTACGAGCAGTACTTC
CASSLAGDGYEQYF
>TRBV30|11|-|TRBJ2-1|-
TGTGCCTGGGCAATATTGGATGAGCAGTTCTTC
CAWAILDEQFF
>TRBV2|14|TRBD1|TRBJ2-3|once
TGTGCCAGCAGGCGGACAGGGGGCACAGATACGCAGTATTTT
CASRRTGGTDTQYF
>TRBV7-2|15|-|TRBJ1-2|-
TGTGCCAGCAGCCTATCTGGGGGGTCCAACTATGGCTACACCTTC
CASSLSGGSNYGYTF
>TRBV5-1|12|-|TRBJ1-1|-
TGCGCCAGCAGCTTTGGGAACACTGAAGCTTTCTTT
CASSFGNTEAFF
>TRBV28|16|TRBD1|TRBJ1-3|-
TGTGCCAGCAGTCCGAGTACAGGGGGCCTGGGAAACACCATATATTTT
CASSPSTGGLGNTIYF